These T cell receptor beta chains were read from a single sample in a study of response to subunit inactivated influenza vaccine. One entry per CDR3 protein, called by TCRdb with MiXCR from the RT-PCR reads. In the table there are approximately 230,000 distinct CDR3 sequences, 12% of which are singletons. The sequences come from non-naive T cells sorted from PBMCs, collected 14 days before vaccination. The receptors come from a man in his forties or fifties who received an inactivated influenza vaccine. The CDR3 runs from the conserved cysteine through the conserved F or W. The D gene is left open where the match is weak. Clone size appears in some rows only: once, few, many, or a class for an expanded clone.

>.|TRBV6-2/TRBV6-3|TRBJ1-4|.
CASALRDTGWRKLFF
TGTGCCAGCGCATTAAGGGACACAGGGTGGAGAAAACTGTTTTTT
>many|TRBV7-9|TRBJ1-1|.
CASSLGLDEAFF
TGTGCCAGCAGCTTAGGACTGGATGAAGCTTTCTTT
>many|TRBV24-1|TRBJ2-5|TRBD2
CATSDPYAGGETQYF
TGTGCCACCAGTGATCCGTACGCGGGGGGAGAGACCCAGTACTTC
>many|TRBV28|TRBJ2-7|.
CASSLMPSSYEQYF
TGTGCCAGCAGTTTGATGCCTAGCTCCTACGAGCAGTACTTC
>.|TRBV4-1|TRBJ1-5|.
CASSQDGTSYSNQPQHF
TGCGCCAGCAGCCAAGACGGGACCTCTTATAGCAATCAGCCCCAGCATTTT
>few|TRBV25-1|TRBJ1-1|.
CASSGLPGAKAFF
TGTGCCAGCAGTGGCCTCCCGGGGGCGAAAGCTTTCTTT
>few|TRBV4-3|TRBJ1-2|.
CASSPSAGASTPTNYGYTF
TGCGCCAGCAGCCCTTCGGCAGGGGCCTCCACCCCTACTAACTATGGCTACACCTTC
>few|TRBV27|TRBJ2-7|TRBD2
CASSYLAGGSPYEQYF
TGTGCCAGCAGTTATCTAGCGGGAGGGAGTCCCTACGAGCAGTACTTC
>many|TRBV21-1|TRBJ1-3|.
CASTLDRAGNTIYF
TGTGCCAGCACTCTAGACAGGGCTGGAAACACCATATATTTT
>few|TRBV30|TRBJ2-3|TRBD2
CAWGEAGPSTQYF
TGTGCCTGGGGTGAAGCGGGGCCGAGTACGCAGTATTTT
>.|TRBV4-3|TRBJ2-7|.
CASSQVWDGSYEQYF
TGCGCCAGCAGCCAAGTGTGGGACGGTTCCTACGAGCAGTACTTC
>many|TRBV4-3|TRBJ2-3|TRBD2
CASSQRTSGDYTDTQYF
TGCGCCAGCAGCCAACGGACTAGCGGGGACTACACAGATACGCAGTATTTT
>few|TRBV11-3|TRBJ2-3|.
CASSLGGTSSETQYF
TGTGCCAGCAGCTTAGGAGGGACTTCCTCCGAAACGCAGTATTTT
>few|TRBV10-3|TRBJ2-5|.
CAISETDWETQYF
TGTGCCATCAGTGAGACAGATTGGGAGACCCAGTACTTC
>many|TRBV6-6|TRBJ2-7|.
CASSYSGEYEQYF
TGTGCCAGCAGTTATTCTGGCGAGTACGAGCAGTACTTC
>few|TRBV24-1|TRBJ2-2|TRBD2
CATSDFASGKTSNTGELFF
TGTGCCACCAGTGATTTCGCTAGCGGGAAGACCTCGAACACCGGGGAGCTGTTTTTT
>few|TRBV3-1|TRBJ2-7|.
CASSQANKGRGEQYF
TGTGCCAGCAGCCAAGCCAACAAGGGCCGGGGCGAGCAGTACTTC
>few|TRBV20-1|TRBJ2-3|.
CSAPGTYLSTDTQYF
TGCAGTGCCCCGGGAACATATTTGAGCACAGATACGCAGTATTTT
>few|TRBV9|TRBJ2-5|.
CASSVESGGRETQYF
TGTGCCAGCAGCGTAGAATCCGGGGGCAGGGAGACCCAGTACTTC
>few|TRBV20-1|TRBJ2-1|TRBD2
CSARDPGLDNEQFF
TGCAGTGCTAGAGATCCGGGACTAGACAATGAGCAGTTCTTC
>.|TRBV6-2/TRBV6-3|TRBJ2-5|.
CASRSPPGLGQETQYF
TGTGCCAGCAGGAGCCCCCCGGGACTGGGGCAAGAGACCCAGTACTTC
>few|TRBV7-2|TRBJ2-5|.
CASSRDRVWETQYF
TGTGCCAGCAGCCGAGACCGGGTCTGGGAGACCCAGTACTTC
>.|TRBV11-1|TRBJ1-2|.
CASSRPGGNGYTF
TGTGCCAGCAGCCGACCCGGGGGGAATGGCTACACCTTC
>few|TRBV6-6|TRBJ2-1|.
CASRSEMDRQQFF
TGTGCCAGCAGGAGCGAGATGGACCGGCAGCAGTTCTTC
>.|TRBV5-6|TRBJ2-2|TRBD2
CASSFGLAGGNTGELFF
TGTGCCAGCAGTTTTGGACTAGCGGGAGGCAACACCGGGGAGCTGTTTTTT
>few|TRBV5-1|TRBJ1-5|.
CASSLEGNGQPQHF
TGCGCCAGCAGCTTGGAGGGGAACGGTCAGCCCCAGCATTTT
>.|TRBV9|TRBJ2-7|.
CASSVVVEGEQYF
TGTGCCAGCAGCGTAGTGGTTGAAGGCGAGCAGTACTTC
>many|TRBV5-1|TRBJ2-7|.
CASSPGGYSSYEQYF
TGCGCCAGCAGCCCTGGGGGGTACTCCTCCTACGAGCAGTACTTC
>many|TRBV4-3|TRBJ1-1|.
CASSPVWGGETEAFF
TGCGCCAGCAGCCCGGTATGGGGGGGAGAGACTGAAGCTTTCTTT
>.|TRBV12-3/TRBV12-4|TRBJ1-1|.
CASSPATEAFF
TGTGCCAGCAGCCCGGCCACTGAAGCTTTCTTT
>many|TRBV7-9|TRBJ2-5|.
CASSFGGAQETQYF
TGTGCCAGCAGCTTCGGGGGTGCCCAAGAGACCCAGTACTTC
>once|TRBV11-1|TRBJ1-4|.
CASGSSTEKLFF
TGTGCCAGCGGCTCTTCGACTGAAAAACTGTTTTTT
>.|TRBV9|TRBJ2-1|.
CASSVGYSLTNEQFF
TGTGCCAGCAGCGTAGGGTACAGCCTTACCAATGAGCAGTTCTTC
>few|TRBV20-1|TRBJ1-1|.
CSASEFGGNTEAFF
TGCAGTGCTAGTGAATTTGGCGGGAACACTGAAGCTTTCTTT
>few|TRBV30|TRBJ2-7|TRBD2
CAWSDGTSYEQYF
TGTGCCTGGAGCGATGGGACTAGCTACGAGCAGTACTTC
>.|TRBV11-1|TRBJ1-6|TRBD1
CASSSGDRGTSPLHF
TGTGCCAGCAGCTCCGGGGACAGAGGGACTTCACCCCTCCACTTT
>few|TRBV12-3/TRBV12-4|TRBJ2-3|.
CASSSVTATSTDTQYF
TGTGCCAGCAGTTCGGTGACAGCCACTAGCACAGATACGCAGTATTTT
>.|TRBV4-3|TRBJ2-3|.
CASSQDNRDTQYF
TGCGCCAGCAGCCAAGACAACCGGGATACGCAGTATTTT
>.|TRBV29-1|TRBJ2-7|TRBD1
CSVAGTGVEQYF
TGCAGCGTTGCAGGGACAGGGGTGGAGCAGTACTTC
>.|TRBV6-2/TRBV6-3|TRBJ2-7|.
CASSYFTYDTQYF
TGTGCCAGCAGTTACTTTACCTACGACACGCAGTACTTC
>.|TRBV6-2/TRBV6-3|TRBJ2-7|TRBD2
CASSPGSGGPNEQYF
TGTGCCAGCAGTCCGGGGAGCGGGGGACCGAACGAGCAGTACTTC
>.|TRBV18|TRBJ1-1|.
CASSRTRRDDDTEAFF
TGTGCCAGCTCACGCACACGTAGGGACGATGACACTGAAGCTTTCTTT
>.|TRBV6-2/TRBV6-3|TRBJ2-2|TRBD2
CASSYSPSGRAADTGELFF
TGTGCCAGCAGTTACAGCCCTAGCGGGAGGGCCGCGGACACCGGGGAGCTGTTTTTT
>few|TRBV2|TRBJ2-7|TRBD1
CASQRQGGPYEQYF
TGTGCCAGCCAGAGACAGGGGGGCCCCTACGAGCAGTACTTC
>few|TRBV11-2|TRBJ2-1|TRBD2
CASSLAGGGYEQFF
TGTGCCAGCAGCTTAGCGGGAGGTGGCTATGAGCAGTTCTTC